This TCR beta chain was sequenced in a study of early T cells in non-severe SARS-CoV-2 infection. Germline CDR1 reads SEHNR; CDR2 reads FQNEAQ (reference sequence). V was trimmed by 2 bases and J by 5 bases, leaving 12 bases between them. The CDR3 totals 14 residues. MiXCR was run by TCRdb on the 5' RACE reads, yielding one entry per CDR3 protein. The profile shows roughly 83,000 distinct CDR3 sequences, 8% to 13% of them singletons. This clonotype was found many times. This clonotype was obtained from an adult who was a healthcare worker with PCR-confirmed SARS-CoV-2 infection or an uninfected control (not recorded which). The source was whole blood, collected at baseline. The chain couples TRBV7-9 to TRBJ1-2, with TRBD1 as a possible D gene (5 bases). CDR3 sequence reads: CASSLPGTPYGYTF. The CDR3 DNA sequence: TGTGCCAGCAGCTTACCAGGGACTCCTTATGGCTACACCTTC.